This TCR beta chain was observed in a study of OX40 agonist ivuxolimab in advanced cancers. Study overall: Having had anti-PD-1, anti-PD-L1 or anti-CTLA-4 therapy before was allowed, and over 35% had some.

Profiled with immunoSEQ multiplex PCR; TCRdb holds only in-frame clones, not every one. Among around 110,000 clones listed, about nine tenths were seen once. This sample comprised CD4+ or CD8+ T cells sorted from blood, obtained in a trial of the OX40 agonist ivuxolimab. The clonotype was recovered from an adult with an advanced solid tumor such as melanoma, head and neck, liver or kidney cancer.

CDR3 region: CASSLGGTNTEAFF. CDR3 bases: TGTGCCAGCAGCTTAGGAGGTACGAACACTGAAGCTTTCTTT. V usage is TRBV7-2 and J usage is TRBJ1-1, with unresolved D. The CDR3 covers 14 residues. Germline values: CDR1 SGHTA, CDR2 FQGNSA. Deletions cut 1 base from V and 1 base from J, with 7 bases between.